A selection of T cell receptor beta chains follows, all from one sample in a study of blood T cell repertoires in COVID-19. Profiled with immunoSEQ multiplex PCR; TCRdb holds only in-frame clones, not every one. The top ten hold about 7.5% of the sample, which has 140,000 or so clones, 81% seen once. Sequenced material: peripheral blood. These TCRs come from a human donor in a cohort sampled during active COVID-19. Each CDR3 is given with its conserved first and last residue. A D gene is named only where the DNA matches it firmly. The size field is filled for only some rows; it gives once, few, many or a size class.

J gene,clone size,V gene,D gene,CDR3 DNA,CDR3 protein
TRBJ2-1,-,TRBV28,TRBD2,TGTGCCAGCAGGACTAGCGGGAGGGGGTATGAGCAGTTCTTC,CASRTSGRGYEQFF
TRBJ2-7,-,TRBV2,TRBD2,TGTGCCAGCAGTGAAGGCGGGAGAGGGGAAGAGCAGTACTTC,CASSEGGRGEEQYF
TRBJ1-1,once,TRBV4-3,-,TGCGCCAGCAGCCAAGTGGCCAGGGGCCACACTGAAGCTTTCTTT,CASSQVARGHTEAFF
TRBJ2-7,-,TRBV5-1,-,TGCGCCAGCAGCTTGGACCCGGGAGAGGCCTACGAGCAGTACTTC,CASSLDPGEAYEQYF
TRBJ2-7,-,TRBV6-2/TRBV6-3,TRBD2,TGTGCCAGCAGTTACGGGGTAGCGGGACACTACGAGCAGTACTTC,CASSYGVAGHYEQYF
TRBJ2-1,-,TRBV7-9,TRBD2,TGTGCCAGCAGCTTAGCGGCAGCTAGCGGTAGGAACAATGAGCAGTTCTTC,CASSLAAASGRNNEQFF
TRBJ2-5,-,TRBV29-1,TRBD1,TGCAGCGTCGTGACAGGGGAAGAGACCCAGTACTTC,CSVVTGEETQYF
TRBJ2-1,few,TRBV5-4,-,TGTGCCAGCAGCCCTCCCTTTAAAACCCGACACCTCCAAGGCAATGAGCAGTTCTTC,CASSPPFKTRHLQGNEQFF
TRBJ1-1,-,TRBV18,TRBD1,TGTGCCAGCTCCCCCGGGACAGGGGTGAACACTGAAGCTTTCTTT,CASSPGTGVNTEAFF
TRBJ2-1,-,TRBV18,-,TGTGCCAGCTCACCCGACAGGTACAATGAGCAGTTCTTC,CASSPDRYNEQFF
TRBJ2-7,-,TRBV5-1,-,TGCGCCAGCAGCTTGGTTAGCAGCTCCTACGAGCAGTACTTC,CASSLVSSSYEQYF
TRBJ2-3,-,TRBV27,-,TGTGCCAGCAGTTTAACGGGTGGGGGCCGCACAGATACGCAGTATTTT,CASSLTGGGRTDTQYF
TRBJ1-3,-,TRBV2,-,TGTGCCAGCCGAAGAGATAGTGCCAGGCAATTCTCTGGAAACACCATATATTTT,CASRRDSARQFSGNTIYF
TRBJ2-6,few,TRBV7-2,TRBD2,TGTGCCAGCAGCTTGACTAGCGGGAGGACTGGGGCCAACGTCCTGACTTTC,CASSLTSGRTGANVLTF
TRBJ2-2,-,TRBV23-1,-,TGCGCCAGCAGTCAATCGGACCTAGCAGGGGTTGCCGCCGCCGGGGAGCTGTTTTTT,CASSQSDLAGVAAAGELFF
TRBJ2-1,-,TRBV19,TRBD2,TGTGCCAGTACCCCCGTGTTTCCAGCGGGAGTGTATGAGCAGTTCTTC,CASTPVFPAGVYEQFF
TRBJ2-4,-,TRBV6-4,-,TGTGCCAGCAGTGATTTCTCTCTAGCCAAAAACATTCAGTACTTC,CASSDFSLAKNIQYF
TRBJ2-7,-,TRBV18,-,TGTGCCAGCTCACCCGACCGGGGAACCTACGAGCAGTACTTC,CASSPDRGTYEQYF
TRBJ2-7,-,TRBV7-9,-,TGTGCCAGCAGCTTATTGACAGCTTACGAGCAGTACTTC,CASSLLTAYEQYF
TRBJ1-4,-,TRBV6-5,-,TGTGCCAGCAGCGAGCCAGGATCTAATGAAAAACTGTTTTTT,CASSEPGSNEKLFF
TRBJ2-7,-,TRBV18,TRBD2,TGTGCCAGCTCACCAAACAGCGGGAGGGCCTCCTACGAGCAGTACTTC,CASSPNSGRASYEQYF
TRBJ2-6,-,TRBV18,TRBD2,TGTGCCAGCTCACCGCAGCCATGGGGGGGAGGGGCCAACGTCCTGACTTTC,CASSPQPWGGGANVLTF
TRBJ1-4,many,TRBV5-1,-,TGCGCCAGCAGCTTGGCCGGACAGTCTAATGAAAAACTGTTTTTT,CASSLAGQSNEKLFF
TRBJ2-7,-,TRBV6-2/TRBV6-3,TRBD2,TGTGCCAGCAGCCTTCTAGCGGGAGGGCACGAGCAGTACTTC,CASSLLAGGHEQYF
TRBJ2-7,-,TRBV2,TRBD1,TGTGCCAGCAGCCGGGACAGCTTCTACGAGCAGTACTTC,CASSRDSFYEQYF
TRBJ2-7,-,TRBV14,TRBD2,TGTGCCAGCAGCCAAGAGGGACTAGCGGGATGGGAGCAGTACTTC,CASSQEGLAGWEQYF
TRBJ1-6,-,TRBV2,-,TGTGCCAGCAGCCGGACAGCAAGAAATTCACCCCTCCACTTT,CASSRTARNSPLHF
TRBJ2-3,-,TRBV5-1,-,TGCGCCAGCAGTTTGACAGTTGGCACAGATACGCAGTATTTT,CASSLTVGTDTQYF
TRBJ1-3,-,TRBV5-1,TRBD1,TGCGCCAGCAGCCCTAAAACGACAGGGGGCTTCTCTGGAAACACCATATATTTT,CASSPKTTGGFSGNTIYF
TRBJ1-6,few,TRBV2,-,TGTGCCAGCACCAGGGCTGATAATTCACCCCTCCACTTT,CASTRADNSPLHF
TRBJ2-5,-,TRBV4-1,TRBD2,TGCGCCAGCAGCCAACGGACTAGCGGGACGGAGACCCAGTACTTC,CASSQRTSGTETQYF
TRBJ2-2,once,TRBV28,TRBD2,TGTGCCAGCAGTTTGTCACTAGCGGCCAACACCGGGGAGCTGTTTTTT,CASSLSLAANTGELFF
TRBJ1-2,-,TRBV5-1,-,TGCGCCAGCAGCTTGGTAGACTGGAACTATGGCTACACCTTC,CASSLVDWNYGYTF
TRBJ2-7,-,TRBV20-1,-,TGCAGTGCTAGCGGGAACGAGCAGTACTTC,CSASGNEQYF
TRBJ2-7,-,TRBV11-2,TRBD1,TGTGCCAGCAGGGGGACAGCCCCCTACGAGCAGTACTTC,CASRGTAPYEQYF
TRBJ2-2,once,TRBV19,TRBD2,TGTGCCAGTAGTACCGGACTAGCGGGAGGGCCCGCCGGGGAGCTGTTTTTT,CASSTGLAGGPAGELFF
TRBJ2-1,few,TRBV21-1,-,TGTGCCAGCAGCCACCTAGCGGGGAGCTCCTACAATGAGCAGTTCTTC,CASSHLAGSSYNEQFF
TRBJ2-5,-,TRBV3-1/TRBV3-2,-,TGTGCCAGCAGCGTCCGAGAGGCCCAGTACTTC,CASSVREAQYF
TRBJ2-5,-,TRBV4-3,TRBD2,TGCGCCAGCAGCCGGGGTTCGGAGGGCGGGGGGACCCAGTACTTC,CASSRGSEGGGTQYF
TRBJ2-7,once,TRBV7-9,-,TGTGCCAGCAGTCTCGTTAGTAACGAGCAGTACTTC,CASSLVSNEQYF
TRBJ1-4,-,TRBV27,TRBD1,TGTGCCAGCAGGACAGGGGTTACTAATGAAAAACTGTTTTTT,CASRTGVTNEKLFF
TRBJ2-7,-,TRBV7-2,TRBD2,TGTGCCAGCAGCATTAGAGGGACTAGCGGGCCCTACGAGCAGTACTTC,CASSIRGTSGPYEQYF
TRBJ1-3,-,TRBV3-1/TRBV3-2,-,TGTGCCAGCAGCCAAGCTCAGGGGTCCGGAAACACCATATATTTT,CASSQAQGSGNTIYF
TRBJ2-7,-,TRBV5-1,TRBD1,TGCGCCAGCAGCCCGATCCTTCAGGGGGCGGGGGAGCAGTACTTC,CASSPILQGAGEQYF
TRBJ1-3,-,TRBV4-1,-,TGCGCCAGCAGCCAAGACAGGGGTGCTGGAAACACCATATATTTT,CASSQDRGAGNTIYF
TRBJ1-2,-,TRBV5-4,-,TGTGCCAGCAGCCGGGATTTTAACTATGGCTACACCTTC,CASSRDFNYGYTF
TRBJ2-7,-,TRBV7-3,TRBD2,TGTGCCAGCAGCCCGACTAGCGGGAGGGCCCGCGAGCAGTACTTC,CASSPTSGRAREQYF
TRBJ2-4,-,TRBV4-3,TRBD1,TGCGCCAGCAGCCGACAGACCATGGGGCAGGGGGAAAACATTCAGTACTTC,CASSRQTMGQGENIQYF
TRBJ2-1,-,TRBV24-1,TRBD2,TGTGCCACCAGTGGTCGGACTAGCGGGTACACGTACAATGAGCAGTTCTTC,CATSGRTSGYTYNEQFF